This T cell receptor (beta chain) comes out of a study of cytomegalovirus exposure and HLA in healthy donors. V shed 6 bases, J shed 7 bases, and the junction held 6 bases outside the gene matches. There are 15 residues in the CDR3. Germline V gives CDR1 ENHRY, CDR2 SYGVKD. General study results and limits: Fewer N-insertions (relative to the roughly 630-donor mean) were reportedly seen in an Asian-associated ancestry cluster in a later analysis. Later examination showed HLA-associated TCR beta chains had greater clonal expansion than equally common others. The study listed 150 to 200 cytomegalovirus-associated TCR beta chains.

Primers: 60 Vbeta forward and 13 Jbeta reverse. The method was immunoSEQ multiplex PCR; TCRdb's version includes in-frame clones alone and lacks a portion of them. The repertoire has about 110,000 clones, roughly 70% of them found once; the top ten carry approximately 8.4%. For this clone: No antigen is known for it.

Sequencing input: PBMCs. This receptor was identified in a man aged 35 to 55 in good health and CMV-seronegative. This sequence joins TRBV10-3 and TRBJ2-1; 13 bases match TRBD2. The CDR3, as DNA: TGTGCCATCAGAGGACTAGCGGGGGACAGGAATGAGCAGTTCTTC. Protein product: CAIRGLAGDRNEQFF.